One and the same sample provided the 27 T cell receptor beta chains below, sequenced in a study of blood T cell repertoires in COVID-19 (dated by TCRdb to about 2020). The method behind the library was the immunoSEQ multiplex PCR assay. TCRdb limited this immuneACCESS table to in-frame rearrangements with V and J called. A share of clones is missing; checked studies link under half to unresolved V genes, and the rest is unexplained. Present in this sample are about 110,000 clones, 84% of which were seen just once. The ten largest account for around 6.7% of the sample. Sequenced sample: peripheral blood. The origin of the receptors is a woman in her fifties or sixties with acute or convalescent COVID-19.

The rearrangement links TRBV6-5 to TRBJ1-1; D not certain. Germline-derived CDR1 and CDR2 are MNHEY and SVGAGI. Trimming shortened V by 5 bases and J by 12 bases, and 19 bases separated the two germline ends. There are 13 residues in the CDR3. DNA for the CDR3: TGTGCCAGCAGTCCCCAAACGAGAACCAAAACTTTCTTT. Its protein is CASSPQTRTKTFF.

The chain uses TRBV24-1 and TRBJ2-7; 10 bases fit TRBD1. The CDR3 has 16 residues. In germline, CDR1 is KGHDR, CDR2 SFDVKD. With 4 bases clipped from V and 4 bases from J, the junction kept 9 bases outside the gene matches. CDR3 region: CATSDPRDRGVYEQYF. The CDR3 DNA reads TGTGCCACCAGTGACCCCCGGGACAGGGGCGTGTACGAGCAGTACTTC.

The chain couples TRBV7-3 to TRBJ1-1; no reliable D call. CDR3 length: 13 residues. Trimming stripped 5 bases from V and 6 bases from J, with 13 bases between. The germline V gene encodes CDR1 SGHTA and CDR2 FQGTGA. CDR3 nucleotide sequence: TGTGCCAGCAGCCTACGACATCGTGCTGAAGCTTTCTTT. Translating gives CASSLRHRAEAFF.

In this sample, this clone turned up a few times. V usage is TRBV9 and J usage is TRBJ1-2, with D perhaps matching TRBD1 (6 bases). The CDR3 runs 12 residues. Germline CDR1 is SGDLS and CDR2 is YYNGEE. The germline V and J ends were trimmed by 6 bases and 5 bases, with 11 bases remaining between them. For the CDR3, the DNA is TGTGCCAGCAACGGGGGGCGGTATGGCTACACCTTC. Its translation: CASNGGRYGYTF. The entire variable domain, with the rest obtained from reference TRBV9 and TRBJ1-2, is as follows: DSGVTQTPKHLITATGQRVTLRCSPRSGDLSVYWYQQSLDQGLQFLIQYYNGEERAKGNILERFSAQQFPDLHSELNLSSLELGDSALYFCASNGGRYGYTFGSGTRLTVV.

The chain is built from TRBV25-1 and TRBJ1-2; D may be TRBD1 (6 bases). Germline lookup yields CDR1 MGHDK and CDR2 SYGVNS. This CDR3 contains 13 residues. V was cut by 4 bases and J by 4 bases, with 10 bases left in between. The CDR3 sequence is CASSAGHFYGYTF. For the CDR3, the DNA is TGTGCCAGCAGTGCGGGACATTTCTATGGCTACACCTTC.

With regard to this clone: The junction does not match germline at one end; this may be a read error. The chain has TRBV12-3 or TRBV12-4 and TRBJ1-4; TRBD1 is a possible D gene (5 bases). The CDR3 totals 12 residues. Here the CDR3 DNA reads TGTGCCCACAGTTTTAGAATCGGGCAGGGATCTTTT. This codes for CAHSFRIGQGSF.

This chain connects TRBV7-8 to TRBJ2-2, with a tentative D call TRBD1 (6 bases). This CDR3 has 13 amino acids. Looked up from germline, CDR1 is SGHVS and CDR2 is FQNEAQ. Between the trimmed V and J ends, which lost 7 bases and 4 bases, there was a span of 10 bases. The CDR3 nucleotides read TGTGCCAGCACCCCAGGGGCCACCGGGGAGCTGTTTTTT. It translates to CASTPGATGELFF. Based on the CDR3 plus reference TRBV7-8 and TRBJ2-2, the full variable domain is GAGVSQSPRYKVAKRGQDVALRCDPISGHVSLFWYQQALGQGPEFLTYFQNEAQLDKSGLPSDRFFAERPEGSVSTLKIQRTQQEDSAVYLCASTPGATGELFFGEGSRLTVL.

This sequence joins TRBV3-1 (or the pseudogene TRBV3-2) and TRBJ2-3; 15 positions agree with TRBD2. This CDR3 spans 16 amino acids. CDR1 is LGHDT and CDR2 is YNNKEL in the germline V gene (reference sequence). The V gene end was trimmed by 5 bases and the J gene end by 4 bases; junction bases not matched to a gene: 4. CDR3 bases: TGTGCCAGCAGCTATCGGACTAGCGGGGGGGCAGATACGCAGTATTTT. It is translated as CASSYRTSGGADTQYF.

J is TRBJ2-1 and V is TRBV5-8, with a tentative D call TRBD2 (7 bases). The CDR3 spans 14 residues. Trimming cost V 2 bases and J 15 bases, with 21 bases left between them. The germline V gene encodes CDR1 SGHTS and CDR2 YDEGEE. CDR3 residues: CASSLPVGGGGAFF. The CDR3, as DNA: TGTGCCAGCAGCTTACCCGTTGGGGGGGGCGGCGCGTTCTTC.

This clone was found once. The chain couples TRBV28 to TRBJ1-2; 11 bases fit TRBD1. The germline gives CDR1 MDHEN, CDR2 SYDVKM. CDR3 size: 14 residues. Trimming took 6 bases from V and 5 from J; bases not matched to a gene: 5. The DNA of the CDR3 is TGTGCCAGCAGCACCGGGACAGGGGGTTATGGCTACACCTTC. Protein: CASSTGTGGYGYTF.

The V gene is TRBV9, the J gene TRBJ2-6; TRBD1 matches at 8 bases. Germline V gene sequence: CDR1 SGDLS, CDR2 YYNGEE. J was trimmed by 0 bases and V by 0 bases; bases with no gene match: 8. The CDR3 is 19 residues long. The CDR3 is CASSVGLRQGRSGANVLTF. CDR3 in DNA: TGTGCCAGCAGCGTAGGTCTAAGACAGGGGCGCTCTGGGGCCAACGTCCTGACTTTC.

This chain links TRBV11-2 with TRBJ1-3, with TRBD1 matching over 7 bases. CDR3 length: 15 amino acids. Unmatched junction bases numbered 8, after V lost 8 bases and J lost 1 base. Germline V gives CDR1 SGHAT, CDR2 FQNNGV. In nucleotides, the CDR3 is TGTGCCAGCGCGGGACAGACCATATCTGGAAACACCATATATTTT. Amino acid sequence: CASAGQTISGNTIYF. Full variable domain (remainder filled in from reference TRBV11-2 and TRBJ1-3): EAGVAQSPRYKIIEKRQSVAFWCNPISGHATLYWYQQILGQGPKLLIQFQNNGVVDDSQLPKDRFSAERLKGVDSTLKIQPAKLEDSAVYLCASAGQTISGNTIYFGEGSWLTVV.

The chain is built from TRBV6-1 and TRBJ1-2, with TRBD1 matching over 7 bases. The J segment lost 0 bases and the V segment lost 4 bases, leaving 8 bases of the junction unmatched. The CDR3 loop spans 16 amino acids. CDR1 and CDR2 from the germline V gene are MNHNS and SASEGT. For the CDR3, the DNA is TGTGCCAGCAGTGGACGGACAGGTCACCCTAACTATGGCTACACCTTC. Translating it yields CASSGRTGHPNYGYTF.

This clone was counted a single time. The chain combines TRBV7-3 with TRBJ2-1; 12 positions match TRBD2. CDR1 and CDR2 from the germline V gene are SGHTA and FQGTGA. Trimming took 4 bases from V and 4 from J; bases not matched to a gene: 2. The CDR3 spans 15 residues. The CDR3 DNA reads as TGTGCCAGCAGCTATACTAGCGGGGGGTACAATGAGCAGTTCTTC. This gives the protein CASSYTSGGYNEQFF.

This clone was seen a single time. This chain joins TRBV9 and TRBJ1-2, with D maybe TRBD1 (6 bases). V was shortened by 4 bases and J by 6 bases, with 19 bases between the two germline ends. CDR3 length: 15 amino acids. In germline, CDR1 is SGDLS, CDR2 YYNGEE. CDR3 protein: CASSSPGRGADGYTF. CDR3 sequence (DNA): TGTGCCAGCAGCTCACCCGGCCGGGGGGCAGATGGCTACACCTTC. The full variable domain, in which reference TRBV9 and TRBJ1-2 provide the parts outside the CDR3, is DSGVTQTPKHLITATGQRVTLRCSPRSGDLSVYWYQQSLDQGLQFLIQYYNGEERAKGNILERFSAQQFPDLHSELNLSSLELGDSALYFCASSSPGRGADGYTFGSGTRLTVV.

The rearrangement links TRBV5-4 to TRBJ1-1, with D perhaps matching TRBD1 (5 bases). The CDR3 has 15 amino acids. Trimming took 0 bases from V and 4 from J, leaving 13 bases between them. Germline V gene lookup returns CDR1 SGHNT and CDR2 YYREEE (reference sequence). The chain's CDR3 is CASSLEGNSGTEAFF. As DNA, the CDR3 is TGTGCCAGCAGCTTGGAGGGGAACTCGGGCACTGAAGCTTTCTTT.

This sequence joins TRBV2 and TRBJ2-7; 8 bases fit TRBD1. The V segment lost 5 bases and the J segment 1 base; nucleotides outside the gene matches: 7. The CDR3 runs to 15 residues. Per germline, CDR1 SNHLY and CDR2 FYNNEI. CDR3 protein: CASSTRQGRSYEQYF. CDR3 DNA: TGTGCCAGCAGTACCCGACAGGGGAGGTCCTACGAGCAGTACTTC.

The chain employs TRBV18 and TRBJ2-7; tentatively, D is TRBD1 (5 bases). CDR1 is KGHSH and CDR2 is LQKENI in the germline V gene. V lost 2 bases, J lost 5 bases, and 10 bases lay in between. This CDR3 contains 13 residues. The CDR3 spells CASSPGRDDEQYF. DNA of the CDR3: TGTGCCAGCTCACCAGGCAGGGATGACGAGCAGTACTTC.

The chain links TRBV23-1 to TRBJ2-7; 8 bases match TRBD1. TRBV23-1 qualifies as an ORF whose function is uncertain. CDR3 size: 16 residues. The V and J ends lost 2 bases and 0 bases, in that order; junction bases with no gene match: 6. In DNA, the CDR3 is TGCGCCAGCAGTCAACGCGGACAGGGACTCTCCTACGAGCAGTACTTC. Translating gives CASSQRGQGLSYEQYF.

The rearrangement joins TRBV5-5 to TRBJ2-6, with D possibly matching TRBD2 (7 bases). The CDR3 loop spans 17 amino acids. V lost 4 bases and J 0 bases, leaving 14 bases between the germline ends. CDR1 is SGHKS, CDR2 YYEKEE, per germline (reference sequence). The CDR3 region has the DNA TGTGCCAGCAGCCCACAGGGCGGGAGCTCTGGGGCCAACGTCCTGACTTTC. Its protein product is CASSPQGGSSGANVLTF.

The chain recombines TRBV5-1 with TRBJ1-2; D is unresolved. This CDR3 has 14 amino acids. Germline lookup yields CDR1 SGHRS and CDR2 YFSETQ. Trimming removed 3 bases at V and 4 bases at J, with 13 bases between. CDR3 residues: CASSSVGMTYGYTF. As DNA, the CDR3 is TGCGCCAGCAGCTCGGTGGGCATGACCTATGGCTACACCTTC.

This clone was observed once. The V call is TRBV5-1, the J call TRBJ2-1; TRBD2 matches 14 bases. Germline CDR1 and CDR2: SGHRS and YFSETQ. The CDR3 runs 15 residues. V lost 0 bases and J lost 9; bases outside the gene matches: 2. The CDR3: CASSLAGTSGSEQFF. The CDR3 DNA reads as TGCGCCAGCAGCTTGGCGGGGACTAGCGGGAGTGAGCAGTTCTTC.

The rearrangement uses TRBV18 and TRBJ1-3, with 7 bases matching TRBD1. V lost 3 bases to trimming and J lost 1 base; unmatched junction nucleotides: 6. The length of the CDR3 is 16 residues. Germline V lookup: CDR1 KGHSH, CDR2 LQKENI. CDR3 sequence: CASSPRQGTSGNTIYF. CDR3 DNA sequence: TGTGCCAGCTCACCGCGACAGGGCACTTCTGGAAACACCATATATTTT.

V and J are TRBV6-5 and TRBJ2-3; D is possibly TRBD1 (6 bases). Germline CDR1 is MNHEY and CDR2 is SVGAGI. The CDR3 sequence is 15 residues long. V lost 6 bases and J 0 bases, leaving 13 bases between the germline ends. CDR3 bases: TGTGCCAGCAGCTCGGGACACGTTAGCACAGATACGCAGTATTTT. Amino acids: CASSSGHVSTDTQYF.

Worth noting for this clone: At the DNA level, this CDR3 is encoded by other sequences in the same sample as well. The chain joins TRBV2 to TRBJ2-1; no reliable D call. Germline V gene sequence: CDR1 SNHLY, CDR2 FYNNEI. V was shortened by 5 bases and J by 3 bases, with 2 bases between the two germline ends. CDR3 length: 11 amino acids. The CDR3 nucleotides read TGTGCCAGCAGTCTCTACAATGAGCAGTTCTTC. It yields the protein CASSLYNEQFF.

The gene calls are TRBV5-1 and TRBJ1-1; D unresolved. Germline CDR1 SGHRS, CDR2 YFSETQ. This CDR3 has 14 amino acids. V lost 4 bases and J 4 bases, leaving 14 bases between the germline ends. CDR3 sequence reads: CASSPHGTGTEAFF. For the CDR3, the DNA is TGCGCCAGCAGCCCGCACGGAACGGGCACTGAAGCTTTCTTT. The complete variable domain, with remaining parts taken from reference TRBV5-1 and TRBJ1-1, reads KAGVTQTPRYLIKTRGQQVTLSCSPISGHRSVSWYQQTPGQGLQFLFEYFSETQRNKGNFPGRFSGRQFSNSRSEMNVSTLELGDSALYLCASSPHGTGTEAFFGQGTRLTVV.

The CDR3 DNA is TGCGCCAGCAGCGGAGGCAGGGGCGGAGGTGAAAAACTGTTTTTT. As protein: CASSGGRGGGEKLFF. The chain combines TRBV5-1 with TRBJ1-4, with a possible D match to TRBD1 (6 bases). V lost 4 bases, J lost 7 bases, and 17 bases lay in between. The CDR3 runs 15 residues. The germline V gene encodes CDR1 SGHRS and CDR2 YFSETQ.